This T cell receptor (beta chain) comes out of a study of cytomegalovirus exposure and HLA in healthy donors. Points from the study as a whole: TCR beta V segments were, for the most part, productive about 87% or about 30% of the time in an earlier analysis. The authors excluded some V segments, including TRBV6-2 and TRBV6-3, as indistinguishable.

The CDR3 is 14 residues long. V was pared by 0 bases and J by 4 bases, with 10 bases between. Germline V gene data show CDR1 as SGHRS and CDR2 as YFSETQ. This clone was recorded a few times. The antigen is unknown. Researchers ran the PCR with 60 Vbeta and 13 Jbeta primers. Here immunoSEQ multiplex PCR was the method, and the copy in TCRdb shows in-frame clones only, minus some. The sample carries 90,000 or so clones, more than 65% recorded once. The chain is built from TRBV5-1 and TRBJ1-2, with D maybe TRBD1 (6 bases). The sequencing input was PBMCs. The TCR was taken from a woman younger than 35 in good health and CMV-seropositive. CDR3 loop: CASSLDRETYGYTF. The DNA for the CDR3 is TGCGCCAGCAGCTTGGACAGGGAGACCTATGGCTACACCTTC.